A single sample gave rise to the 18 T cell receptor beta chains below, sequenced in a study of HIV-infected children after antiretroviral therapy interruption. Stated treatment: PENTA 11 planned treatment interruption arm or continuous ART arm. A 3' RACE protocol on RNA, with unique molecular identifiers, produced the TCR library. TCRdb ran MiXCR on the 3' RACE reads and lists one entry per CDR3 protein. The data show some 90,000 distinct CDR3 sequences, roughly 6.7% seen once. This material consisted of CD45RA+ CD4+ T cells from PBMCs, pooled from several time points, taken from a donor given antiretroviral therapy, either interrupted or continuous. The subset denotes: naive CD4+ CD45RA+ CD45RO- T cells. The source of these receptors is a pool of human donors with HIV.

In this sample, this clonotype turned up a few times. The rearrangement links TRBV12-3 or TRBV12-4 to TRBJ2-3, with D hard to call. Trimming took 6 bases from V and 1 from J, leaving 17 bases between them. The CDR3 covers 16 residues. The DNA of the CDR3 is TGTGCCAGCAGCCGTGCGACTGGATTAGGCACAGATACGCAGTATTTT. This translates into CASSRATGLGTDTQYF.

This clonotype was seen only a few times. V gene TRBV5-4 combines with J gene TRBJ2-1; tentatively, D is TRBD1 or TRBD2 (5 bases each). Trimming shortened V by 3 bases and J by 4 bases, and 14 bases separated the two germline ends. The CDR3 has 15 amino acids. Germline V CDR1 and CDR2: SGHNT, YYREEE (reference sequence). The CDR3 DNA reads as TGTGCCAGCAGCTCCGTTCGGGACCGATACAATGAGCAGTTCTTC. This codes for CASSSVRDRYNEQFF.

This clonotype was counted many times. The chain employs TRBV11-2 and TRBJ2-5; perhaps TRBD1 as D (5 bases). The germline V gene has CDR1 SGHAT and CDR2 FQNNGV. V was pared by 6 bases and J by 7 bases, with 18 bases between. The CDR3 spans 14 residues. The CDR3 DNA sequence: TGTGCCAGCAGTTTCGACAGTTCTGCCGGGACCCAGTACTTC. The encoded protein is CASSFDSSAGTQYF.

The chain joins TRBV5-1 to TRBJ2-2; D is ambiguous. The CDR3 has 16 residues. The germline gives CDR1 SGHRS, CDR2 YFSETQ. V was trimmed by 4 bases and J by 4 bases, leaving 17 bases between them. Written as DNA, the CDR3 is TGCGCCAGCAGCCCGGACGGGCAGGTGTCCACCGGGGAGCTGTTTTTT. It encodes CASSPDGQVSTGELFF.

At least ten counts were recorded for this clonotype. The V call is TRBV27, the J call TRBJ1-2; no definite D call. V was trimmed by 1 base and J by 7 bases, leaving 13 bases between them. CDR1 is MNHEY and CDR2 is SMNVEV in the germline V gene (reference sequence). The length of the CDR3 is 14 residues. The CDR3 loop is CASSLYGEQSGYTF. Written as DNA, the CDR3 is TGTGCCAGCAGTTTATACGGGGAACAAAGTGGCTACACCTTC.

This clonotype has a count of ten or more. The rearrangement uses TRBV19 and TRBJ2-7; D is possibly TRBD1 (5 bases). Trimming cost V 6 bases and J 3 bases, with 12 bases left between them. CDR1 and CDR2 from the germline V gene are LNHDA and SQIVND (reference sequence). This CDR3 has 13 amino acids. CDR3 residues: CASRGDRYYEQYF. CDR3 nucleotide sequence: TGTGCCAGTAGAGGAGACAGATACTACGAGCAGTACTTC.

This clonotype was counted at least ten times. This chain uses TRBV23-1 with TRBJ2-1, with D possibly TRBD1 on 6 matching bases. TRBV23-1 falls under the ORF class, with uncertain function. V was clipped by 2 bases and J by 5 bases, with 19 bases between them. CDR3 length: 17 amino acids. The CDR3: CASSQPDLTDRNNEQFF. CDR3 coding DNA: TGCGCCAGCAGTCAACCGGATCTTACGGACAGAAACAATGAGCAGTTCTTC.

The chain employs TRBV4-1 and TRBJ2-1; TRBD1 might be the D (8 bases). Germline V gene sequence: CDR1 MGHRA, CDR2 YSYEKL. V was trimmed by 4 bases and J by 9 bases, leaving 25 bases between them. The CDR3 has 17 amino acids. CDR3 loop: CASSPNREAGRGLEQFF. The CDR3, as DNA: TGCGCCAGCAGCCCGAACCGGGAGGCTGGCAGGGGGCTTGAGCAGTTCTTC.

This clonotype was picked up many times. This rearrangement joins TRBV20-1 to TRBJ1-5; D not certain. Germline-derived CDR1 and CDR2 are DFQATT and SNEGSKA (reference sequence). The CDR3 is made up of 12 amino acids. The V and J ends lost 6 bases and 4 bases respectively, with 10 bases between them. The CDR3: CSALPGNQPQHF. The CDR3 coding sequence is TGCAGTGCCCTACCGGGGAATCAGCCCCAGCATTTT.

At least ten counts were recorded for this clonotype. The chain is built from TRBV9 and TRBJ1-1, with D unclear. Per germline, CDR1 SGDLS and CDR2 YYNGEE. V was clipped by 0 bases and J by 5 bases, with 11 bases between them. This CDR3 has 14 residues. CDR3 loop: CASSVVPSKTEAFF. The CDR3 DNA reads as TGTGCCAGCAGCGTAGTTCCATCTAAGACTGAAGCTTTCTTT.

The chain recombines TRBV11-1 with TRBJ1-1; D may be TRBD1 (5 bases). V lost 5 bases and J lost 1, with 17 bases in between. There are 16 residues in the CDR3. The germline V gene encodes CDR1 SGHAT and CDR2 FQDESV (reference sequence). The CDR3 DNA follows: TGTGCCAGCAGCGAGGGTCAGGGACGCAGGAACACTGAAGCTTTCTTT. Encoded protein: CASSEGQGRRNTEAFF.

This clonotype was counted many times. The chain is built from TRBV19 and TRBJ1-2; D unresolved. The germline V gene encodes CDR1 LNHDA and CDR2 SQIVND (reference sequence). The length of the CDR3 is 13 residues. V dropped 5 bases and J dropped 0 bases, with 7 bases sitting between them. In nucleotides, the CDR3 is TGTGCCAGTAGTCCCAACCCTAACTATGGCTACACCTTC. Encoded protein: CASSPNPNYGYTF.

This clonotype was detected a few times. The V and J genes are TRBV11-1 and TRBJ1-1, with D unclear. The CDR3 extends over 13 amino acids. CDR1 is SGHAT and CDR2 is FQDESV in the germline V gene (reference sequence). V was shortened by 1 base and J by 0 bases, with 3 bases between the two germline ends. The CDR3 DNA is TGTGCCAGCAGCTTAGGGTTGAACACTGAAGCTTTCTTT. Residues: CASSLGLNTEAFF.

The table lists this clonotype with many counts. V usage is TRBV2 and J usage is TRBJ1-5, with D unresolved. CDR1 is SNHLY, CDR2 FYNNEI, per germline. Trimming cost V 6 bases and J 3 bases, with 9 bases left between them. The CDR3 covers 13 residues. The CDR3 nucleotides read TGTGCCAGCAGATGGCGTGACAATCAGCCCCAGCATTTT. Translating it yields CASRWRDNQPQHF.

This clonotype was seen repeatedly, ten times or more. This chain joins TRBV28 and TRBJ1-2, with no clear D. Germline CDR1 MDHEN, CDR2 SYDVKM. Trimming shortened V by 4 bases and J by 2 bases, and 5 bases separated the two germline ends. The CDR3 has 12 residues. In nucleotides, the CDR3 is TGTGCCAGCAGTTCCCTGAACTATGGCTACACCTTC. The encoded protein is CASSSLNYGYTF.

This clonotype was detected many times. The V call is TRBV15, the J call TRBJ1-5; the D is unclear. This CDR3 spans 14 amino acids. The V and J ends lost 5 bases and 3 bases respectively, with 11 bases between them. Germline V gene sequence: CDR1 LNHNV, CDR2 YYDKDF (reference sequence). CDR3 DNA sequence: TGTGCCACCAGCCCGAGAGGAATCAATCAGCCCCAGCATTTT. It is translated as CATSPRGINQPQHF.

The chain recombines TRBV29-1 with TRBJ1-1; D is uncertain. The V gene lost 3 bases and the J gene lost 3 bases, with 11 bases spanning the gap. This CDR3 has 13 residues. Germline-derived CDR1 and CDR2 are SQVTM and ANQGSEA. Here the CDR3 reads CSVEPHPDTEAFF. CDR3 bases: TGCAGCGTTGAGCCCCACCCCGACACTGAAGCTTTCTTT.

The V call is TRBV10-3, the J call TRBJ1-3; D is undetermined. Germline V gives CDR1 ENHRY, CDR2 SYGVKD. The CDR3 consists of 15 residues. Trimming removed 4 bases from V and 0 bases from J, with 10 bases in between. The CDR3 bases are TGTGCCATCAGTGGGGGAACTAGCTCTGGAAACACCATATATTTT. Residues: CAISGGTSSGNTIYF.